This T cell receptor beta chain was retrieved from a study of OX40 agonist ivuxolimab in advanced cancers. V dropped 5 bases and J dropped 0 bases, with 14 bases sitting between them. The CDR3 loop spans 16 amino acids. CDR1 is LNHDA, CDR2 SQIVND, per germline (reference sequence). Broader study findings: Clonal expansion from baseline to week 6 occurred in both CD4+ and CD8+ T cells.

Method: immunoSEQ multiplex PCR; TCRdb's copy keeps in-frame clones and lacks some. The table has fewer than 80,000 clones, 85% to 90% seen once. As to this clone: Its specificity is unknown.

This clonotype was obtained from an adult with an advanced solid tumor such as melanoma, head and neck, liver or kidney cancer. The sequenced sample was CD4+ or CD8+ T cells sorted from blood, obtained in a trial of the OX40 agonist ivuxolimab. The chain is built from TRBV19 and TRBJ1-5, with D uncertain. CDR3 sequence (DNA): TGTGCCAGTAGTGCTGGGTCTGCTTATAGCAATCAGCCCCAGCATTTT. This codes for CASSAGSAYSNQPQHF.